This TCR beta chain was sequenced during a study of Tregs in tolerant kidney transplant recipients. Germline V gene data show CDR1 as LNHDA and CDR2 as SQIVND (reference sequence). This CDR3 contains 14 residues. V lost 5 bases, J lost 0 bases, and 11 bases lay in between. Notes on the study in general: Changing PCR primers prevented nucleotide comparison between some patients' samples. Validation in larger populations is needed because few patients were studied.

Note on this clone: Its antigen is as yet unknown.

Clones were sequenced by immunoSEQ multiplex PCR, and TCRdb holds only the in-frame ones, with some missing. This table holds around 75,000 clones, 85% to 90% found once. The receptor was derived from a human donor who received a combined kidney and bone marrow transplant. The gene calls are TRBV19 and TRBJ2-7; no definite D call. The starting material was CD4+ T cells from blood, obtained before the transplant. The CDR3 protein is CASSVSPNSYEQYF. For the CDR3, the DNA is TGTGCCAGTAGTGTCAGTCCCAACTCCTACGAGCAGTACTTC.